This T cell receptor (beta chain) was found in a study of T-cell memory formation after mild COVID-19. The overall study: Largely donor-specific TCR clusters were found.

5'RACE with constant-segment primers built TCRalpha and TCRbeta cDNA libraries with UMIs. TCRdb processed the 5' RACE reads anew with MiXCR; each CDR3 protein has one entry. The sample holds approximately 180,000 distinct CDR3 sequences, 16% seen once. Germline loops: CDR1 SQVTM, CDR2 ANQGSEA. CDR3 length equals 13 residues. The V gene lost 7 bases and the J gene lost 2 bases, with 14 bases spanning the gap. General study findings and limits: Contracting CD4+ clones sat mainly in CM and EM; CD8+ in EMRA. Nothing showed for sure that second-wave clones peaking on day 37 were SARS-CoV-2 specific.

As regards this clonotype: Its cognate antigen is unknown.

The V and J genes are TRBV29-1 and TRBJ1-2; the D gene is possibly TRBD1 (5 bases). What was sequenced was PBMCs or a T cell subset sorted from them (not recorded which). The sequence came from an adult woman who had mild COVID-19 (a few samples of this study predate the infection). Cell type and time point are not known. The CDR3 coding sequence is TGCAGCGCCTACCCAGGGACGAACTATGGCTACACCTTC. Translation: CSAYPGTNYGYTF.